Each of the 31 T cell receptor beta chains below was sequenced from the same sample in a study of blood T cell repertoires in COVID-19. Sequencing used immunoSEQ multiplex PCR; TCRdb keeps in-frame clones, though not all of them. The profile covers about 250,000 clones, with about four fifths appearing a single time and around 8.9% taken by the ten largest. Sequenced sample: peripheral blood. The source of these receptors is an elderly man with acute or convalescent COVID-19.

The chain employs TRBV7-9 and TRBJ1-2, with 10 bases identical to TRBD1. Germline V gene lookup returns CDR1 SEHNR and CDR2 FQNEAQ (reference sequence). The CDR3 has 16 residues. J was trimmed by 3 bases and V by 1 base; bases with no gene match: 5. The CDR3 protein is CASSLGTGGEYYGYTF. CDR3 nucleotides: TGTGCCAGCAGCTTAGGGACAGGGGGGGAATACTATGGCTACACCTTC.

This chain uses TRBV25-1 with TRBJ1-5, with D tentatively TRBD1 (6 bases). V gave up 5 bases and J gave up 3 bases, with 11 bases separating them. This CDR3 is built from 14 residues. Germline V gene data show CDR1 as MGHDK and CDR2 as SYGVNS. CDR3 coding DNA: TGTGCCAGCAGTTTACAGGGTGCCAATCAGCCCCAGCATTTT. It is translated as CASSLQGANQPQHF.

The chain has TRBV11-2 and TRBJ2-4; possible D gene TRBD2, 6 bases. The CDR3 spans 13 residues. Trimming stripped 7 bases from V and 6 bases from J, with 13 bases between. Germline CDR1 is SGHAT and CDR2 is FQNNGV. CDR3 in amino acids: CASTGQGGNIQYF. CDR3 nucleotide sequence: TGTGCCAGCACCGGGCAGGGAGGAAACATTCAGTACTTC. Full variable domain (outside the CDR3, taken from reference TRBV11-2 and TRBJ2-4): EAGVAQSPRYKIIEKRQSVAFWCNPISGHATLYWYQQILGQGPKLLIQFQNNGVVDDSQLPKDRFSAERLKGVDSTLKIQPAKLEDSAVYLCASTGQGGNIQYFGAGTRLSVL.

The CDR3 protein is CASSLETRGGTDTQYF. In nucleotides, the CDR3 is TGCGCCAGCAGCTTGGAAACTCGGGGAGGCACAGATACGCAGTATTTT. The genes are TRBV5-1 and TRBJ2-3; perhaps TRBD2 as D (5 bases). V lost 0 bases and J 1 base, leaving 12 bases between the germline ends. This CDR3 has 16 amino acids. The germline gives CDR1 SGHRS, CDR2 YFSETQ. Together with reference TRBV5-1 and TRBJ2-3, the CDR3 gives the full variable domain: KAGVTQTPRYLIKTRGQQVTLSCSPISGHRSVSWYQQTPGQGLQFLFEYFSETQRNKGNFPGRFSGRQFSNSRSEMNVSTLELGDSALYLCASSLETRGGTDTQYFGPGTRLTVL.

This chain joins TRBV7-9 and TRBJ2-3; 9 positions agree with TRBD2. V dropped 2 bases and J dropped 1; count of bases not matched to a gene: 10. Germline loops: CDR1 SEHNR, CDR2 FQNEAQ (reference sequence). The CDR3 spans 18 residues. CDR3 protein: CASSLIMAGGPGTDTQYF. DNA for the CDR3: TGTGCCAGCAGCTTAATCATGGCGGGAGGGCCCGGCACAGATACGCAGTATTTT.

The chain has TRBV6-5 and TRBJ1-2, with no clear D. The CDR3 loop spans 13 amino acids. The ends were cut back, 5 bases at V and 6 bases at J, with 13 bases in the middle. In germline, CDR1 is MNHEY, CDR2 SVGAGI. CDR3 sequence: CASSRDPRDGYTF. The DNA for the CDR3 is TGTGCCAGCAGTCGTGACCCTCGGGATGGCTACACCTTC.

This clone was counted many times. This sequence joins TRBV11-2 and TRBJ2-5; 7 bases are a match to TRBD2. This CDR3 spans 17 amino acids. V lost 2 bases and J lost 5; bases outside the gene matches: 14. Per the germline V gene, CDR1 is SGHAT and CDR2 is FQNNGV. CDR3 region: CASSLNSAGVGWETQYF. The CDR3 bases are TGTGCCAGCAGCTTAAATTCCGCGGGGGTTGGTTGGGAGACCCAGTACTTC.

The chain links TRBV27 to TRBJ2-7; the match to TRBD1 covers 9 bases. The CDR3 length is 15 residues. Germline V gives CDR1 MNHEY, CDR2 SMNVEV (reference sequence). V was clipped by 0 bases and J by 1 base; unmatched bases: 1. CDR3 region: CASSLSGTGSYEQYF. Written as DNA, the CDR3 is TGTGCCAGCAGTTTATCCGGGACAGGGTCCTACGAGCAGTACTTC.

The chain carries TRBV6-5 and TRBJ1-1; the D is unclear. Trimming took 0 bases from V and 8 from J, leaving 10 bases between them. The CDR3 spans 13 residues. Germline CDR1 reads MNHEY; CDR2 reads SVGAGI. The CDR3 DNA follows: TGTGCCAGCAGTTACTCGAGGGATCGGGAAGCTTTCTTT. This encodes CASSYSRDREAFF.

The gene calls are TRBV9 and TRBJ1-4; D is undetermined. Germline CDR1 is SGDLS and CDR2 is YYNGEE. The CDR3 has 15 residues. Deletions cut 0 bases from V and 7 bases from J, with 13 bases between. DNA for the CDR3: TGTGCCAGCAGCGTAGGGCCCCCCGGAGGTGAAAAACTGTTTTTT. This encodes CASSVGPPGGEKLFF.

The chain couples TRBV24-1 to TRBJ2-5; D not certain. CDR1 and CDR2 (germline): KGHDR, SFDVKD. V was clipped by 4 bases and J by 2 bases, with 10 bases between them. The CDR3 extends over 14 amino acids. CDR3 in amino acids: CATSDPDGQETQYF. Written as DNA, the CDR3 is TGTGCCACCAGTGACCCCGACGGGCAAGAGACCCAGTACTTC.

J is TRBJ2-2 and V is TRBV5-1; D might be TRBD1 (6 bases). The germline V gene encodes CDR1 SGHRS and CDR2 YFSETQ. CDR3 length: 15 amino acids. V was shortened by 2 bases and J by 4 bases, with 12 bases between the two germline ends. The CDR3 sequence: CASSFGDIFTGELFF. DNA of the CDR3: TGCGCCAGCAGCTTTGGGGACATCTTCACCGGGGAGCTGTTTTTT.

This rearrangement joins TRBV6-5 to TRBJ1-2, with D maybe TRBD1 (6 bases). V gave up 0 bases and J gave up 8 bases, with 13 bases separating them. Germline V gene lookup returns CDR1 MNHEY and CDR2 SVGAGI. The CDR3 runs to 14 residues. CDR3 sequence (DNA): TGTGCCAGCAGTTACTCGGGGCAGGGGCAAGGCTACACCTTC. Translated, it gives CASSYSGQGQGYTF.

This rearrangement joins TRBV10-1 to TRBJ1-2; no definite D call. Germline CDR1 is WNHNN and CDR2 is SYGVQD (reference sequence). V dropped 0 bases and J dropped 3 bases, with 5 bases sitting between them. The CDR3 has 13 residues. CDR3 in amino acids: CASSESADYGYTF. Here the CDR3 DNA reads TGCGCCAGCAGTGAGTCGGCCGACTATGGCTACACCTTC.

The chain employs TRBV18 and TRBJ1-6, with 7 bases that match TRBD1. The CDR3 consists of 17 residues. Germline CDR1 and CDR2: KGHSH and LQKENI. Trimming at V came to 0 bases and at J to 9 bases, leaving 11 bases not matched to a gene. DNA of the CDR3: TGTGCCAGCTCACCACCGAGTAGCAGGGGGTCTAGTTCACCCCTCCACTTT. It is translated as CASSPPSSRGSSSPLHF. Full variable domain (missing parts from reference TRBV18 and TRBJ1-6): NAGVMQNPRHLVRRRGQEARLRCSPMKGHSHVYWYRQLPEEGLKFMVYLQKENIIDESGMPKERFSAEFPKEGPSILRIQQVVRGDSAAYFCASSPPSSRGSSSPLHFGNGTRLTVT.

This clone has just one count. This CDR3 reads CASSEEALDIASNQPQHF. The CDR3 DNA reads as TGTGCCAGCAGTGAAGAAGCCCTGGACATCGCTAGCAATCAGCCCCAGCATTTT. The genes are TRBV6-1 and TRBJ1-5, with a weak D call TRBD1 (5 bases). With 1 base removed from V and 0 bases from J, the gap between germline ends came to 16 bases. CDR1 and CDR2 from the germline V gene are MNHNS and SASEGT. The CDR3 contains 18 residues.

The V call is TRBV6-5, the J call TRBJ1-2, with TRBD1 as a possible D gene (5 bases). Germline V gene sequence: CDR1 MNHEY, CDR2 SVGAGI. CDR3 length equals 14 residues. The V gene lost 7 bases and the J gene lost 2 bases, with 14 bases spanning the gap. The CDR3 spells CASKVPGLNYGYTF. The DNA for the CDR3 is TGTGCCAGCAAAGTACCGGGACTAAACTATGGCTACACCTTC.

The chain uses TRBV11-2 and TRBJ2-3, with 10 nucleotides matching TRBD1. Germline V lookup: CDR1 SGHAT, CDR2 FQNNGV. This CDR3 has 14 amino acids. Trimming at V came to 7 bases and at J to 2 bases, leaving 3 bases not matched to a gene. The CDR3 is CASKGTGVTDTQYF. In DNA, the CDR3 is TGTGCCAGCAAGGGGACAGGGGTCACAGATACGCAGTATTTT.

The rearrangement joins TRBV11-2 to TRBJ2-1; weak D call: TRBD1 (6 bases). The CDR3 spans 14 residues. Germline-derived CDR1 and CDR2 are SGHAT and FQNNGV. Trimming cost V 5 bases and J 8 bases, with 16 bases left between them. Here the CDR3 reads CASSPPHRVDEQFF. In DNA, the CDR3 is TGTGCCAGCAGCCCACCGCACAGGGTTGATGAGCAGTTCTTC.

Comments on this clone: Other DNA sequences within the sample encode an identical CDR3. V usage is TRBV19 and J usage is TRBJ2-7; no firm D call. The CDR3 has 16 amino acids. With 4 bases removed from V and 0 bases from J, the gap between germline ends came to 16 bases. Germline lookup yields CDR1 LNHDA and CDR2 SQIVND (reference sequence). DNA for the CDR3: TGTGCCAGTAGTACGACCGGAACAGTGAGCTCCTACGAGCAGTACTTC. Its translation is CASSTTGTVSSYEQYF.

The chain carries TRBV7-9 and TRBJ2-7, with 11 bases aligning to TRBD1. V lost 5 bases and J lost 3; bases outside the gene matches: 6. This CDR3 spans 15 amino acids. Germline loops: CDR1 SEHNR, CDR2 FQNEAQ (reference sequence). The CDR3 sequence is CASSGGQGAYYEQYF. CDR3 in DNA: TGTGCCAGCAGCGGCGGACAGGGGGCGTACTACGAGCAGTACTTC. The full variable domain, with the rest looked up from reference TRBV7-9 and TRBJ2-7, is DTGVSQNPRHKITKRGQNVTFRCDPISEHNRLYWYRQTLGQGPEFLTYFQNEAQLEKSRLLSDRFSAERPKGSFSTLEIQRTEQGDSAMYLCASSGGQGAYYEQYFGPGTRLTVT.

The chain combines TRBV27 with TRBJ1-5; the D gene is possibly TRBD1 (5 bases). The CDR3 contains 13 residues. The ends were cut back, 2 bases at V and 8 bases at J, with 10 bases in the middle. The germline CDR1 and CDR2 sequences are MNHEY and SMNVEV (reference sequence). The CDR3: CASSLQGWKPQHF. The CDR3 DNA follows: TGTGCCAGCAGTTTACAGGGCTGGAAGCCCCAGCATTTT.

This clone was found a few times. This chain uses TRBV28 with TRBJ2-1, with 7 bases lining up with TRBD1. This CDR3 has 13 residues. The J segment lost 9 bases and the V segment lost 2 bases, leaving 4 bases of the junction unmatched. Germline-derived CDR1 and CDR2 are MDHEN and SYDVKM. CDR3 DNA: TGTGCCAGCAGTTTAGCCCAGGGGGTTGAGCAGTTCTTC. Protein sequence: CASSLAQGVEQFF.

This chain uses TRBV28 with TRBJ1-5; TRBD1 matches at 9 bases. This CDR3 is 15 amino acids long. Germline V gene data show CDR1 as MDHEN and CDR2 as SYDVKM. With V trimmed by 5 bases and J by 3 bases, 5 bases remained unmatched. In DNA, the CDR3 is TGTGCCAGCAGTCGCGGGACAGGGATCAATCAGCCCCAGCATTTT. Protein: CASSRGTGINQPQHF.

This clone was observed a single time. This rearrangement joins TRBV7-2 to TRBJ1-2; D not resolved. This CDR3 has 14 amino acids. Per the germline V gene, CDR1 is SGHTA and CDR2 is FQGNSA. Between the trimmed V and J ends, which lost 1 base and 4 bases, there was a span of 10 bases. The CDR3 region has the DNA TGTGCCAGCAGCTTAGATGGCAGAAGCTATGGCTACACCTTC. Amino acids: CASSLDGRSYGYTF. The full variable domain, completed using reference TRBV7-2 and TRBJ1-2, is GAGVSQSPSNKVTEKGKDVELRCDPISGHTALYWYRQSLGQGLEFLIYFQGNSAPDKSGLPSDRFSAERTGGSVSTLTIQRTQQEDSAVYLCASSLDGRSYGYTFGSGTRLTVV.

Only one count was recorded for this clone. This chain uses TRBV4-1 with TRBJ2-4, with TRBD1 as a possible D gene (6 bases). CDR3 size: 16 residues. The germline CDR1 and CDR2 sequences are MGHRA and YSYEKL. Trimming cost V 6 bases and J 0 bases, with 15 bases left between them. The CDR3 loop is CASRPAGTPAKNIQYF. The CDR3 region has the DNA TGCGCCAGCAGACCTGCCGGGACACCAGCCAAAAACATTCAGTACTTC.

V gene TRBV2 combines with J gene TRBJ2-3; D perhaps matches TRBD1 (5 bases). The CDR3 is 11 residues long. From germline, CDR1 is SNHLY and CDR2 FYNNEI. V lost 6 bases to trimming and J lost 4 bases, with 5 bases between them. In DNA form, the CDR3 reads TGTGCCAGCAGGGGGCCAGATACGCAGTATTTT. Translated, it gives CASRGPDTQYF. Filled out from reference TRBV2 and TRBJ2-3, the complete variable domain reads EPEVTQTPSHQVTQMGQEVILRCVPISNHLYFYWYRQILGQKVEFLVSFYNNEISEKSEIFDDQFSVERPDGSNFTLKIRSTKLEDSAMYFCASRGPDTQYFGPGTRLTVL.

V gene TRBV24-1 combines with J gene TRBJ2-1, with TRBD1 matching over 11 bases. With V trimmed by 3 bases and J by 3 bases, 15 bases remained unmatched. From germline, CDR1 is KGHDR and CDR2 SFDVKD. The CDR3 totals 20 residues. The CDR3 nucleotides read TGTGCCACCAGTGATCCCGGGACAGGGGGGGAAACCTCCCGCTACAATGAGCAGTTCTTC. Its protein product is CATSDPGTGGETSRYNEQFF.

The chain joins TRBV6-5 to TRBJ2-7, with D perhaps TRBD2 (5 bases). Germline V gene sequence: CDR1 MNHEY, CDR2 SVGAGI. Deletions cut 3 bases from V and 0 bases from J, with 9 bases between. The CDR3 sequence is 14 residues long. CDR3 nucleotides: TGTGCCAGCAGTTATTACCGGGACTCCTACGAGCAGTACTTC. Amino acids: CASSYYRDSYEQYF.

The chain is built from TRBV24-1 and TRBJ1-5, with D possibly being TRBD1 (5 bases). This CDR3 region has 13 residues. V lost 9 bases, J lost 4 bases, and 12 bases lay in between. Germline V CDR1 and CDR2: KGHDR, SFDVKD. In DNA form, the CDR3 reads TGTGCCACCGGAGCGGGGCCGAATCAGCCCCAGCATTTT. Translated, it gives CATGAGPNQPQHF.

The V and J genes are TRBV12-2 and TRBJ1-1. TRBV12-2 is noted as a pseudogene. There are 15 residues in the CDR3. The CDR3 loop reads CASRFFGSWGTEAFF. The CDR3 DNA sequence: TGTGCAAGTCGCTTTTTCGGGAGTTGGGGCACTGAAGCTTTCTTT.